The present T cell receptor (beta chain) was sequenced within a study of low-dose radiotherapy and immunotherapy resistance in tumors (dated 2022 in TCRdb). About the investigation overall: Cohort 1 received 0.5 Gy per fraction every 2 weeks, with a prescribed total PTV dose of 6.5 Gy. Patients in Cohort 2 were given 1 Gy per fraction every two weeks, for a total of 13 Gy across 26 weeks. Nivolumab and ipilimumab were both given intravenously, with nivolumab at a 240 mg flat dose every two weeks and ipilimumab at 1 mg/kg every six weeks. Cyclophosphamide 200 mg/m2 was given intravenously every two weeks, one day before each radiation and immunotherapy administration. Aspirin 300 mg was taken orally once daily by patients for four cycles, starting on cycle 1 day 1. The trial did not randomize participants into treatment groups. The translational analysis covered eight patients: three from the first dose cohort and the first five from the second dose cohort.

Based on the germline V gene, the CDR1 and CDR2 sequences are SGHRS and YFSETQ. Relative to germline, V is 4 bases shorter and J is 0 bases shorter, with 11 bases between their ends. The CDR3 goes from the cysteine to the phenylalanine over 15 residues. Just CDR3 DNA is preserved here, 45 bases in frame from base 1. The time point label, read with the paper, signifies: after trial treatment. The treatment or condition tag for this specimen amounts to: LDRT plus nivolumab, ipilimumab, low-dose cyclophosphamide and aspirin (RACIN trial). The donors took part in RACIN, a single-arm, phase I, dose-escalation trial that combined nivolumab, ipilimumab, aspirin, low-dose cyclophosphamide and low-dose radiotherapy. To be eligible, a patient needed to have an advanced solid tumor that was TIL-negative. The run used an Illumina HiSeq 2500. Superscript III and a set of TRAV- and TRBV-specific primers were used to synthesize first-strand cDNA, so that both TCRalpha and TCRbeta chains were covered. TCRs were amplified with Phusion for around 18 PCR cycles using a constant-region primer together with the adapter attached to the V primers. Amplification of the isolated mRNA was done with the MessageAmp II aRNA Amplification Kit, which involved a roughly 15-hour in vitro transcription at 37 degrees C. The Dynabeads mRNA DIRECT Purification Kit was used to isolate the mRNA for TCR sequencing. Indexed Illumina adapters were added in a second roughly 26-cycle Phusion PCR, and the resulting products were purified with AMPure XP beads. Processing in the source paper ran as follows. Custom Perl scripts were used to pool TCR sequences that encoded the same protein, to remove out-of-frame sequences, and to calculate the abundance of each clonotype. Any TCR sequence supported by only a single read was excluded from analysis. Repertoire metrics included Shannon entropy, Gini index, clonality, richness, and frequency of TCRs shared between repertoires. TCRdb redid the processing of the public reads, applying fastp at Q25 and MiXCR, and retained in-frame beta chains. Here each entry gathers all rows of one CDR3 protein and keeps the most common genes and DNA. TCRdb assigned the V and J calls; the authors' analysis was not used. Recorded for this sample are about 58,000 distinct CDR3 sequences; 20% to 25% of them occurred a single time. The ten largest make up under 7% of the sample.

This clonotype was counted at least ten times. No cognate antigen has been identified for it. The input lacks base qualities; no much larger clone sits a single base away. The sequencing used PBMCs, collected after low-dose radiotherapy plus immunotherapy. The V and J genes are TRBV5-1 and TRBJ2-1; the D gene identity is not certain. The origin of this receptor is a male donor with prostate cancer. The nucleotide sequence reads TGCGCCAGCAGCCCAGAGAAGAGCTCCTACAATGAGCAGTTCTTC. It specifies CASSPEKSSYNEQFF.